The 19 T cell receptor beta chains presented below share a single source sample, sequenced in a study of CD8 T cells in Susac syndrome. 0.5 to 1 ug RNA was reverse transcribed with random hexamers. Each CDR3 protein gets one entry after TCRdb re-called the immunoSEQ multiplex PCR reads with MiXCR. The sample gives some 300,000 distinct CDR3 sequences, roughly 90% of which show up once; around 0.18% is in the top ten. Sequencing was carried out using CD8+ T cells from PBMCs. These receptor sequences come from a human donor with multiple sclerosis.

The chain couples TRBV27 to TRBJ1-6; 8 bases match TRBD1. V gave up 0 bases and J gave up 1 base; unmatched junction bases: 11. There are 20 residues in the CDR3. CDR1 is MNHEY, CDR2 SMNVEV, per germline (reference sequence). DNA of the CDR3: TGTGCCAGCAGTTTATCGTGGGGGCAGGGGGCGATGTCCTATAATTCACCCCTCCACTTT. Its translation: CASSLSWGQGAMSYNSPLHF.

CDR3 sequence reads: CASSRDATFQYF. The DNA of the CDR3 is TGTGCCAGCAGCCGGGACGCCACGTTCCAGTATTTT. The genes are TRBV7-9 and TRBJ2-3; D could derive from TRBD1 or TRBD2 (5 bases each). Germline V gene sequence: CDR1 SEHNR, CDR2 FQNEAQ (reference sequence). This CDR3 has 12 residues. Trimming removed 5 bases at V and 12 bases at J, with 15 bases between.

The V call is TRBV7-9, the J call TRBJ2-1, with TRBD2 as a possible D gene (6 bases). V was pared by 1 base and J by 7 bases, with 11 bases between. The CDR3 length is 14 residues. Germline V gene sequence: CDR1 SEHNR, CDR2 FQNEAQ (reference sequence). This CDR3 is CASSLVGGWNEQFF. DNA of the CDR3: TGTGCCAGCAGCTTAGTGGGGGGATGGAATGAGCAGTTCTTC. Combining the CDR3 with reference TRBV7-9 and TRBJ2-1 gives the whole variable domain DTGVSQNPRHKITKRGQNVTFRCDPISEHNRLYWYRQTLGQGPEFLTYFQNEAQLEKSRLLSDRFSAERPKGSFSTLEIQRTEQGDSAMYLCASSLVGGWNEQFFGPGTRLTVL.

This sequence joins TRBV19 and TRBJ1-6, with 12 bases matching TRBD1. Losses at the gene ends were 5 bases for V and 10 bases for J; bases not matched to a gene: 18. Per germline, CDR1 LNHDA and CDR2 SQIVND (reference sequence). The CDR3 is 19 residues long. CDR3 sequence (DNA): TGTGCCAGTAGTCGCGGGGACTCCGGGACAGGGGGCCGGGGGTCACCCCTCCACTTT. Its protein is CASSRGDSGTGGRGSPLHF.

This clonotype appeared a single time. The rearrangement joins TRBV19 to TRBJ1-1, with a possible D match to TRBD1 (6 bases). The CDR3 covers 12 residues. CDR1 is LNHDA and CDR2 is SQIVND in the germline V gene (reference sequence). Trimming cost V 6 bases and J 7 bases, with 12 bases left between them. DNA of the CDR3: TGTGCCAGTAGCCCTGCACAGGGTGAAGCTTTCTTT. Protein sequence: CASSPAQGEAFF.

The rearrangement uses TRBV9 and TRBJ2-7; perhaps TRBD2 as D (7 bases). The V end lost 4 bases, the J end lost 5 bases, and 16 bases lay between the germline ends. The CDR3 sequence is 14 residues long. The V gene's germline CDR1 is SGDLS and CDR2 YYNGEE. CDR3 nucleotides: TGTGCCAGCAGCCCCGAGGGGGGGCTGGACGAGCAGTACTTC. Translated, it gives CASSPEGGLDEQYF.

Comment on this clonotype: Because it lacks the conserved phenylalanine or tryptophan at the end, this CDR3 is likely a read error. The chain has TRBV9 and TRBJ1-5; 8 positions agree with TRBD1. This CDR3 region has 15 residues. After removal of 4 bases from V and 6 bases from J, the junction contained 9 bases not matched to a gene. Germline values: CDR1 SGDLS, CDR2 YYNGEE. CDR3 DNA sequence: TGTGCCAGCAGCCCGACAGGGGATTCGATTCAGCCCCAGCATTCT. Translation gives CASSPTGDSIQPQHS.

The V gene is TRBV9, the J gene TRBJ2-5, with 8 positions matching TRBD1. J gave up 6 bases and V 0 bases, and 7 bases lay outside the gene matches. This CDR3 is built from 15 residues. CDR1 is SGDLS, CDR2 YYNGEE, per germline. The CDR3 sequence is CASSVGQGALKTQYF. CDR3 nucleotide sequence: TGTGCCAGCAGCGTAGGGCAGGGGGCTCTTAAGACCCAGTACTTC.

CDR3 region: CASSMEASGTYEQYF. In DNA form, the CDR3 reads TGTGCCAGCAGCATGGAGGCTAGCGGGACTTACGAGCAGTACTTC. V and J are TRBV11-2 and TRBJ2-7; 9 bases agree with TRBD2. The CDR3 runs to 15 residues. The germline CDR1 and CDR2 sequences are SGHAT and FQNNGV. The V segment lost 5 bases and the J segment 4 bases; nucleotides outside the gene matches: 9. The complete variable domain, with remaining parts taken from reference TRBV11-2 and TRBJ2-7, reads EAGVAQSPRYKIIEKRQSVAFWCNPISGHATLYWYQQILGQGPKLLIQFQNNGVVDDSQLPKDRFSAERLKGVDSTLKIQPAKLEDSAVYLCASSMEASGTYEQYFGPGTRLTVT.

The sample holds one count of this clonotype. This rearrangement joins TRBV5-1 to TRBJ2-1; D ambiguous. V shed 0 bases and J shed 8 bases, with 9 bases lying between them. Germline CDR1 reads SGHRS; CDR2 reads YFSETQ. This CDR3 is 13 amino acids long. The chain's CDR3 is CASSLVWAHEQFF. The CDR3 DNA follows: TGCGCCAGCAGCTTGGTTTGGGCACATGAGCAGTTCTTC.

This clonotype was counted once. The rearrangement uses TRBV2 and TRBJ2-5; the D gene is possibly TRBD2 (5 bases). The CDR3 covers 13 residues. Deletions cut 7 bases from V and 2 bases from J, with 11 bases between. The germline V gene encodes CDR1 SNHLY and CDR2 FYNNEI. CDR3 in DNA: TGTGCCAGCAAGGACGGCGGGCAAGAGACCCAGTACTTC. Translated, it gives CASKDGGQETQYF.

The chain links TRBV20-1 to TRBJ2-1, with 8 bases identical to TRBD1. This CDR3 comprises 15 residues. CDR1 and CDR2 from the germline V gene are DFQATT and SNEGSKA (reference sequence). J was trimmed by 6 bases and V by 1 base; bases with no gene match: 8. CDR3 sequence: CSARAGTGYGNEQFF. The CDR3, as DNA: TGCAGTGCTAGAGCCGGGACAGGATACGGCAATGAGCAGTTCTTC.

This chain uses TRBV3-1 with TRBJ2-1, with D possibly being TRBD1 (6 bases). Trimming took 4 bases from V and 10 from J, leaving 14 bases between them. Germline CDR1 reads LGHDT; CDR2 reads YNNKEL (reference sequence). The CDR3 covers 13 residues. As DNA, the CDR3 is TGTGCCAGCAGCCCAGGGGTGGCGGAAGAGCAGTTCTTC. Amino acids: CASSPGVAEEQFF.

The V gene is TRBV13, the J gene TRBJ2-2; 14 bases are shared with TRBD2. The germline CDR1 and CDR2 sequences are PRHDT and FYEKMQ (reference sequence). V lost 5 bases and J lost 5; bases outside the gene matches: 7. The CDR3 runs to 17 residues. The CDR3 is CASSPEGTSGGTGELFF. The CDR3 coding sequence is TGTGCCAGCAGCCCCGAAGGGACTAGCGGGGGAACCGGGGAGCTGTTTTTT. Drawing the rest from reference TRBV13 and TRBJ2-2, the complete variable domain is AAGVIQSPRHLIKEKRETATLKCYPIPRHDTVYWYQQGPGQDPQFLISFYEKMQSDKGSIPDRFSAQQFSDYHSELNMSSLELGDSALYFCASSPEGTSGGTGELFFGEGSRLTVL.

J is TRBJ2-3 and V is TRBV28, with 9 bases lining up with TRBD2. Germline V CDR1 and CDR2: MDHEN, SYDVKM. Trimming at V came to 4 bases and at J to 5 bases, leaving 10 bases not matched to a gene. This CDR3 is built from 16 residues. The CDR3, as DNA: TGTGCCAGCAGTTCTCCCCAAGCGGGAGGTGGAGATACGCAGTATTTT. It translates to CASSSPQAGGGDTQYF.

This clonotype was recorded only once. The rearrangement uses TRBV4-1 and TRBJ2-1; D may be TRBD1 (6 bases). CDR1 and CDR2 from the germline V gene are MGHRA and YSYEKL. V was pared by 2 bases and J by 6 bases, with 11 bases between. There are 14 residues in the CDR3. This CDR3 reads CASSQLQGSNEQFF. The CDR3, as DNA: TGCGCCAGCAGCCAATTACAGGGTTCCAATGAGCAGTTCTTC.

The chain is built from TRBV28 and TRBJ1-1, with D perhaps TRBD1 (6 bases). The CDR3 runs 14 residues. CDR1 and CDR2 (germline): MDHEN, SYDVKM. V lost 5 bases and J lost 6, with 16 bases in between. The CDR3 DNA sequence: TGTGCCAGCAGTCCGACAGGAATGGGCGCTGAAGCTTTCTTT. Its translation is CASSPTGMGAEAFF.

There are a few counts of this clonotype. This sequence joins TRBV25-1 and TRBJ2-7; 8 nucleotides line up with TRBD1. Germline V gene lookup returns CDR1 MGHDK and CDR2 SYGVNS. This CDR3 is built from 13 residues. Trimming cost V 5 bases and J 4 bases; bases outside gene matches: 4. The CDR3 nucleotides are TGTGCCAGCAGTCCCCGGACAGGGTACGAGCAGTACTTC. Its translation: CASSPRTGYEQYF.

This chain links TRBV27 with TRBJ2-2; unclear D gene. In germline, CDR1 is MNHEY, CDR2 SMNVEV (reference sequence). V lost 3 bases and J 1 base, leaving 12 bases between the germline ends. This CDR3 comprises 16 residues. CDR3 protein: CASSFLSFGNTGELFF. CDR3 DNA: TGTGCCAGCAGTTTCTTAAGTTTTGGGAACACCGGGGAGCTGTTTTTT.